The T cell receptor (beta chain) under discussion was sequenced for a study of T cell responses to AZD1222 COVID-19 vaccine. In the study overall: Second-dose groups at about 4 or about 12 weeks were pooled. Study-level findings and limits: Breadth and depth of Spike-specific TCRs rose after two AZD1222 doses. Donors, mostly white British, included more females; clonal diversity was possibly underestimated. At baseline, just a handful of AZD1222 recipients tested seropositive.

Here immunoSEQ multiplex PCR was the method, and the copy in TCRdb shows in-frame clones only, minus some. Of approximately 140,000 clones in the sample, 93% were seen once. Turning to this clone: Its antigen is unidentified.

V lost 6 bases and J lost 9; bases outside the gene matches: 14. The CDR3 spans 15 residues. Germline loops: CDR1 MNHEY, CDR2 SVGAGI. The chain combines TRBV6-5 with TRBJ1-5; 7 bases fit TRBD1. The sequence derives from an adult in good health. Sequencing was performed on peripheral blood, taken on day 0 of AZD1222 vaccination. Here the CDR3 reads CASSPGTEVYRPQHF. The CDR3 nucleotides are TGTGCCAGCAGCCCCGGGACAGAAGTCTATCGGCCCCAGCATTTT.